The text below deals with one T cell receptor beta chain. The antigen is unknown. This sample is drawn from a study of cytomegalovirus exposure and HLA in healthy donors. Findings of the study overall: For cytomegalovirus status, the classifier reportedly gave diagnoses with high specificity and sensitivity. Cytomegalovirus association was listed for about 170 TCR beta chains. Under in vitro conditions, three CMV-associated chains were confirmed as specific for CMV antigens.

Profiled with immunoSEQ multiplex PCR; TCRdb holds only in-frame clones, not every one. The profile covers roughly 120,000 clones, with around 88% appearing a single time and under 5% taken by the ten largest. The donors were part of the validation cohort, which consisted of more than 90 subjects and was separate from the first cohort of about 720 subjects. Germline V CDR1 and CDR2: SQVTM, ANQGSEA. V shed 2 bases and J shed 6 bases, with 9 bases lying between them. There are 12 residues in the CDR3. This clonotype originated in a man aged 18 to 29 in good health and CMV-seronegative. Material: PBMCs. The chain combines TRBV29-1 with TRBJ2-3; a possible D gene is TRBD2 (5 bases). The CDR3 loop reads CSVEISADTQYF. The CDR3 DNA is TGCAGCGTTGAAATTAGCGCCGATACGCAGTATTTT.